The next 32 T cell receptor beta chains were all read from a single sample in a study of cytomegalovirus exposure and HLA in healthy donors. Generated by immunoSEQ multiplex PCR, the TCRdb table keeps only in-frame clones and is missing some. The table lists roughly 50,000 clones, around 93% of them singletons. Sequences were obtained from PBMCs. Receptors were obtained from a woman younger than 30 in good health and CMV-seropositive.

This chain connects TRBV5-4 to TRBJ1-2; weak D call: TRBD1 (5 bases). Germline-derived CDR1 and CDR2 are SGHNT and YYREEE (reference sequence). V gave up 4 bases and J gave up 3 bases, with 16 bases separating them. The CDR3 totals 15 residues. The CDR3 reads CASSGGTETYYGYTF. CDR3 coding DNA: TGTGCCAGCAGCGGGGGGACGGAAACTTACTATGGCTACACCTTC.

This clone has a single count. The rearrangement uses TRBV4-1 and TRBJ1-1; D possibly corresponds to TRBD1 (5 bases). Germline assignment: CDR1 MGHRA and CDR2 YSYEKL. The CDR3 length is 15 residues. V gave up 7 bases and J gave up 4 bases, with 19 bases separating them. In DNA form, the CDR3 reads TGCGCCAGCATCAGTGACCGGGGGACCCTCACTGAAGCTTTCTTT. Translating gives CASISDRGTLTEAFF.

The genes are TRBV19 and TRBJ2-7, with 9 bases lining up with TRBD1. Germline CDR1 reads LNHDA; CDR2 reads SQIVND (reference sequence). The CDR3 runs to 16 residues. With 4 bases clipped from V and 7 bases from J, the junction kept 14 bases outside the gene matches. CDR3 in amino acids: CASSKKGTGLLEEQYF. The DNA for the CDR3 is TGTGCCAGTAGTAAAAAGGGGACAGGGCTACTTGAGGAGCAGTACTTC. The full variable domain, completed using reference TRBV19 and TRBJ2-7, is DGGITQSPKYLFRKEGQNVTLSCEQNLNHDAMYWYRQDPGQGLRLIYYSQIVNDFQKGDIAEGYSVSREKKESFPLTVTSAQKNPTAFYLCASSKKGTGLLEEQYFGPGTRLTVT.

The V call is TRBV28, the J call TRBJ1-5; 7 bases agree with TRBD1. Germline trimming cut 2 bases from V and 0 bases from J; bases unmatched to any gene: 7. The CDR3 runs 17 residues. Germline-derived CDR1 and CDR2 are MDHEN and SYDVKM. The CDR3: CASSLPQGENSNQPQHF. For the CDR3, the DNA is TGTGCCAGCAGTTTACCTCAGGGGGAGAATAGCAATCAGCCCCAGCATTTT.

The CDR3 spells CASSIGRGQRVNTEAFF. The CDR3, as DNA: TGTGCCAGTAGTATAGGGCGGGGACAGAGGGTGAACACTGAAGCTTTCTTT. The chain is built from TRBV19 and TRBJ1-1, with 7 positions matching TRBD1. Germline V gives CDR1 LNHDA, CDR2 SQIVND (reference sequence). The CDR3 loop spans 17 amino acids. Trimming took 1 base from V and 0 from J; bases not matched to a gene: 8. Variable domain in full (rest from reference TRBV19 and TRBJ1-1): DGGITQSPKYLFRKEGQNVTLSCEQNLNHDAMYWYRQDPGQGLRLIYYSQIVNDFQKGDIAEGYSVSREKKESFPLTVTSAQKNPTAFYLCASSIGRGQRVNTEAFFGQGTRLTVV.

CDR3 sequence: CASWPRVSYEQYF. The CDR3 DNA sequence: TGCGCCAGCTGGCCTCGGGTTTCCTACGAGCAGTACTTC. The chain has TRBV10-1 and TRBJ2-7; D gene unclear. This CDR3 comprises 13 residues. The V and J ends lost 8 bases and 1 base respectively, with 12 bases between them. Germline values: CDR1 WNHNN, CDR2 SYGVQD (reference sequence).

Notes on this clone: Mismatch with germline at one junction end may stem from a read error. V gene TRBV5-5 combines with J gene TRBJ1-2; 10 bases are a match to TRBD1. The CDR3 extends over 14 amino acids. Germline CDR1 SGHKS, CDR2 YYEKEE (reference sequence). As DNA, the CDR3 is TGTGCCAGCAGTTTGGACAGGGGGTCGTTAGGCTACACCTTC. This translates into CASSLDRGSLGYTF.

The chain has TRBV19 and TRBJ1-1; no clear D. Germline V CDR1 and CDR2: LNHDA, SQIVND (reference sequence). V lost 6 bases to trimming and J lost 11 bases, with 19 bases between them. The CDR3 runs to 13 residues. The CDR3 loop is CASRDRGSGEAFF. CDR3 coding DNA: TGTGCCAGTAGGGACCGGGGTTCCGGAGAGGCTTTCTTT.

The chain carries TRBV7-9 and TRBJ1-2; D may be TRBD1 (5 bases). The V gene lost 4 bases and the J gene lost 1 base, with 7 bases spanning the gap. CDR1 SEHNR and CDR2 FQNEAQ come from the germline V gene (reference sequence). The CDR3 extends over 13 amino acids. The CDR3 sequence is CASSSGFNYGYTF. The CDR3 DNA reads as TGTGCCAGCAGCTCAGGGTTTAACTATGGCTACACCTTC.

V is TRBV2 and J is TRBJ1-5; 8 bases are a match to TRBD1. The J segment lost 6 bases and the V segment lost 8 bases, leaving 9 bases of the junction unmatched. The CDR3 consists of 14 residues. The V gene's germline CDR1 is SNHLY and CDR2 FYNNEI. The CDR3: CASATQGAIQPQHF. Here the CDR3 DNA reads TGTGCCAGCGCTACCCAGGGGGCGATTCAGCCCCAGCATTTT. Supplemented by reference TRBV2 and TRBJ1-5, the full variable domain reads EPEVTQTPSHQVTQMGQEVILRCVPISNHLYFYWYRQILGQKVEFLVSFYNNEISEKSEIFDDQFSVERPDGSNFTLKIRSTKLEDSAMYFCASATQGAIQPQHFGDGTRLSIL.

This chain uses TRBV5-1 with TRBJ2-7; TRBD1 matches 8 bases. The V gene end was trimmed by 1 base and the J gene end by 3 bases; junction bases not matched to a gene: 6. Germline V gene data show CDR1 as SGHRS and CDR2 as YFSETQ. This CDR3 is 15 amino acids long. As DNA, the CDR3 is TGCGCCAGCAGCTTGTATGGACAGGGAAACTACGAGCAGTACTTC. This translates into CASSLYGQGNYEQYF.

The chain carries TRBV5-6 and TRBJ2-1; a weak D match, TRBD1 (5 bases). This CDR3 is 13 amino acids long. Germline CDR1 SGHDT, CDR2 YYEEEE. V lost 1 base to trimming and J lost 4 bases, with 6 bases between them. DNA for the CDR3: TGTGCCAGCAGCTTGAGACAGTACAATGAGCAGTTCTTC. Encoded protein: CASSLRQYNEQFF. Full variable domain (remainder filled in from reference TRBV5-6 and TRBJ2-1): DAGVTQSPTHLIKTRGQQVTLRCSPKSGHDTVSWYQQALGQGPQFIFQYYEEEERQRGNFPDRFSGHQFPNYSSELNVNALLLGDSALYLCASSLRQYNEQFFGPGTRLTVL.

This chain's CDR3 is CASSPGTGEETQYF. CDR3 nucleotides: TGCGCCAGCAGCCCAGGGACAGGAGAAGAGACCCAGTACTTC. The rearrangement links TRBV4-1 to TRBJ2-5, with 8 nucleotides matching TRBD1. The CDR3 is 14 amino acids. Trimming removed 4 bases from V and 3 bases from J; junction bases left unmatched: 4. CDR1 and CDR2 (germline): MGHRA, YSYEKL.

This chain connects TRBV13 to TRBJ1-1; D perhaps matches TRBD1 (6 bases). The CDR3 length is 12 residues. CDR1 and CDR2 from the germline V gene are PRHDT and FYEKMQ (reference sequence). Trimming pared 5 bases from V and 7 bases from J, leaving 11 bases between. The CDR3 coding sequence is TGTGCCAGCAGCCCCGCCAGGGGTGAAGCTTTCTTT. This encodes CASSPARGEAFF.

The V call is TRBV6-1, the J call TRBJ2-3, with D unresolved. V was shortened by 3 bases and J by 2 bases, with 9 bases between the two germline ends. In germline, CDR1 is MNHNS, CDR2 SASEGT. This CDR3 contains 14 residues. CDR3 sequence: CASSEGQATDTQYF. The CDR3 DNA sequence: TGTGCCAGCAGTGAGGGTCAGGCCACAGATACGCAGTATTTT.

The chain combines TRBV7-8 with TRBJ2-7; 10 bases are a match to TRBD2. Trimming at V came to 6 bases and at J to 3 bases, leaving 8 bases not matched to a gene. CDR1 is SGHVS and CDR2 is FQNEAQ in the germline V gene. The CDR3 loop spans 15 amino acids. The CDR3 nucleotides read TGTGCCAGCAGGGCACAGCGGGGGGGCCTCTACGAGCAGTACTTC. Its protein product is CASRAQRGGLYEQYF.

The chain recombines TRBV6-1 with TRBJ1-1, with 7 bases matching TRBD1. This CDR3 has 14 amino acids. CDR1 MNHNS and CDR2 SASEGT come from the germline V gene. The V segment lost 3 bases and the J segment 1 base; nucleotides outside the gene matches: 2. The CDR3 DNA reads TGTGCCAGCAGTGAGACAGGGTCGAACACTGAAGCTTTCTTT. Encoded protein: CASSETGSNTEAFF.

The rearrangement joins TRBV6-6 to TRBJ1-6, with 8 nucleotides matching TRBD1. The germline V gene has CDR1 MNHNY and CDR2 SVGAGI (reference sequence). There are 15 residues in the CDR3. V shed 0 bases and J 10 bases; nucleotides not matched to a gene: 5. The CDR3 region has the DNA TGTGCCAGCAGTTACTCCCAGGGGGCGAAATCACCCCTCCACTTT. It yields the protein CASSYSQGAKSPLHF.

This chain joins TRBV2 and TRBJ2-5; D is perhaps TRBD2 (6 bases). The CDR3 contains 14 residues. Trimming removed 10 bases at V and 4 bases at J, with 19 bases between. Germline V gives CDR1 SNHLY, CDR2 FYNNEI. The CDR3 spells CAIIRLTRRETQYF. CDR3 sequence (DNA): TGTGCCATAATACGCCTGACTAGGCGAGAGACCCAGTACTTC.

The rearrangement links TRBV28 to TRBJ1-1; the match to TRBD1 covers 8 bases. The germline V gene has CDR1 MDHEN and CDR2 SYDVKM. The J segment lost 4 bases and the V segment lost 3 bases, leaving 13 bases of the junction unmatched. The CDR3 contains 17 residues. The CDR3 sequence: CASSFGGQAGRVTEAFF. The CDR3 DNA follows: TGTGCCAGCAGTTTCGGGGGACAGGCGGGACGAGTCACTGAAGCTTTCTTT. The variable domain in full, with the rest retrieved from reference TRBV28 and TRBJ1-1, is DVKVTQSSRYLVKRTGEKVFLECVQDMDHENMFWYRQDPGLGLRLIYFSYDVKMKEKGDIPEGYSVSREKKERFSLILESASTNQTSMYLCASSFGGQAGRVTEAFFGQGTRLTVV.

The chain links TRBV2 to TRBJ1-6, with D possibly matching TRBD1 (5 bases). CDR1 is SNHLY, CDR2 FYNNEI, per germline. V lost 6 bases and J 7 bases, leaving 10 bases between the germline ends. CDR3 length: 13 residues. The CDR3 nucleotides are TGTGCCAGCAGCCCAAGACAGAATTCACCCCTCCACTTT. Protein: CASSPRQNSPLHF.

This clone is a singleton in its sample. V and J are TRBV7-3 and TRBJ1-6, with D possibly matching TRBD1 (6 bases). Germline CDR1 and CDR2: SGHTA and FQGTGA. There are 13 residues in the CDR3. V was clipped by 5 bases and J by 9 bases, with 11 bases between them. Here the CDR3 DNA reads TGTGCCAGCAGCCCCACAGGGAGTTCACCCCTCCACTTT. This encodes CASSPTGSSPLHF.

The chain carries TRBV6-1 and TRBJ2-2; 7 bases are shared with TRBD1. Germline V gene lookup returns CDR1 MNHNS and CDR2 SASEGT. This CDR3 has 15 residues. The J segment lost 4 bases and the V segment lost 4 bases, leaving 6 bases of the junction unmatched. The CDR3 DNA follows: TGTGCCAGCAGTGGGAACAGGGGTTCCACCGGGGAGCTGTTTTTT. It yields the protein CASSGNRGSTGELFF.

The rearrangement uses TRBV7-3 and TRBJ2-1, with D maybe TRBD2 (6 bases). Trimming shortened V by 1 base and J by 5 bases, and 12 bases separated the two germline ends. The length of the CDR3 is 15 residues. Germline lookup yields CDR1 SGHTA and CDR2 FQGTGA. CDR3 DNA: TGTGCCAGCAGCTTAAAGTCGGGACTTCACAATGAGCAGTTCTTC. This translates into CASSLKSGLHNEQFF.

This chain links TRBV25-1 with TRBJ2-5; D is undetermined. The CDR3 totals 14 residues. CDR1 MGHDK and CDR2 SYGVNS come from the germline V gene. Deletions cut 6 bases from V and 9 bases from J, with 20 bases between. The CDR3 coding sequence is TGTGCCAGCAGCGAGGAGAGGATGCGCGAGGCCCAGTACTTC. It encodes CASSEERMREAQYF.

This clone was recorded only once. The J gene is TRBJ1-2, the V gene TRBV6-1; D gene uncertain. V lost 0 bases and J lost 3, with 8 bases in between. The germline gives CDR1 MNHNS, CDR2 SASEGT. The CDR3 is 14 amino acids. CDR3 DNA: TGTGCCAGCAGTGAAGCAGTTGAGTACTATGGCTACACCTTC. Protein product: CASSEAVEYYGYTF.

This chain links TRBV7-2 with TRBJ1-3; weak D call: TRBD1 (5 bases). V was clipped by 5 bases and J by 0 bases, with 11 bases between them. The CDR3 is 15 amino acids. Germline V gene data show CDR1 as SGHTA and CDR2 as FQGNSA. CDR3 in DNA: TGTGCCAGCAGCCGAGAGACAGCCTCTGGAAACACCATATATTTT. Its translation is CASSRETASGNTIYF.

The CDR3 protein is CASSFPGGANTGELFF. The CDR3 DNA is TGTGCCAGCAGTTTTCCGGGGGGGGCGAACACCGGGGAGCTGTTTTTT. The genes are TRBV6-5 and TRBJ2-2; TRBD2 matches at 8 bases. The CDR3 runs to 16 residues. The V segment lost 4 bases and the J segment 0 bases; nucleotides outside the gene matches: 4. Germline CDR1 and CDR2: MNHEY and SVGAGI.

The chain recombines TRBV4-1 with TRBJ2-7; no clear D gene. V was cut by 3 bases and J by 2 bases, with 14 bases left in between. CDR1 is MGHRA and CDR2 is YSYEKL in the germline V gene. This CDR3 has 15 amino acids. CDR3 bases: TGCGCCAGCAGCCACCGGCACTCTGACACCTACGAGCAGTACTTC. It codes for CASSHRHSDTYEQYF.

This chain joins TRBV4-1 and TRBJ1-2, with TRBD1 as a possible D gene (5 bases). The CDR3 totals 16 residues. Germline CDR1 MGHRA, CDR2 YSYEKL. V was trimmed by 3 bases and J by 8 bases, leaving 22 bases between them. The CDR3, as DNA: TGCGCCAGCAGCCAGCGTACAGGCCTTGATATAGGAGGCTACACCTTC. Its protein product is CASSQRTGLDIGGYTF.

This chain links TRBV5-1 with TRBJ1-2; 7 bases match TRBD1. CDR1 and CDR2 (germline): SGHRS, YFSETQ. The length of the CDR3 is 14 residues. V lost 0 bases and J lost 4; bases outside the gene matches: 3. This chain's CDR3 is CASSLVTGIYGYTF. The CDR3, as DNA: TGCGCCAGCAGCTTGGTGACAGGGATCTATGGCTACACCTTC.

The rearrangement links TRBV18 to TRBJ2-3, with 12 bases that match TRBD2. This CDR3 spans 15 amino acids. Germline V CDR1 and CDR2: KGHSH, LQKENI. The V and J ends lost 4 bases and 2 bases, in that order; junction bases with no gene match: 1. This CDR3 reads CASSRLAGDTDTQYF. The CDR3 DNA sequence: TGTGCCAGCTCACGACTAGCGGGGGACACAGATACGCAGTATTTT.